The 27 T cell receptor beta chains presented below share a single source sample, sequenced in a study of CD8+ T cells in alopecia areata. Isolated RNA was reverse transcribed into cDNA used as the sequencing template. Produced via immunoSEQ multiplex PCR; TCRdb's table is partial and in-frame only. The sample includes 200,000 to 300,000 clones, none of them occurring once. Scientists pooled cutaneous lymph node cells and sorted them on CD4, CD8alpha, NKG2D, NKG2ACE and other markers. Sample: CD4+ T cells sorted from a lymph node. These receptors were collected from a C3H/HeJ mouse with alopecia areata. The mouse strain carries the MHC haplotype H2-k.

This clone was detected a few times. Genes here carry mouse names. The sequence runs out 4 residues before the end of the CDR3; the remainder is reconstructed from the germline J gene. At the DNA level, this CDR3 is encoded by other sequences in the same sample as well. The chain links TRBV1 to TRBJ2-2, with D possibly TRBD1 on 6 matching bases. CDR1 and CDR2 (germline): NSQYPW, LRSPGD (reference sequence). The V end was cut by 3 bases, the J end by 0 bases, with 8 bases between. The CDR3 is 15 residues long. The CDR3 DNA, read in part, is TGCACCTGCAGTGCCAGGGACACAAACACCGGG. Protein sequence: CTCSARDTNTG. In full, the CDR3 is CTCSARDTNTGQLYF.

This clone has just a few counts. Gene names and germline match the mouse. The read ends 4 residues shy of where the CDR3 ends; the end is completed using the germline J gene. The same CDR3 arises from other DNA sequences in this sample as well. This chain connects TRBV1 to TRBJ1-2; the match to TRBD1 covers 9 bases. J lost 0 bases, V lost 3 bases, and 2 bases had no gene match. The CDR3 has 15 residues. Germline lookup yields CDR1 NSQYPW and CDR2 LRSPGD (reference sequence). The part of the CDR3 DNA that was read is TGCACCTGCAGTGCCCACAGGGGGCCAAACTCC. This translates into CTCSAHRGPNS. The CDR3 reads in full as CTCSAHRGPNSDYTF.

This clone was counted between two and nine times. Gene names are mouse gene names. The observed sequence ends 4 residues before the CDR3 terminus, with the missing tail filled in from the germline J gene. This CDR3 is also generated by other DNA sequences in the sample. The V call is TRBV31, the J call TRBJ1-2; possible D gene TRBD1, 6 bases. CDR1 and CDR2 from the germline V gene are GKSSPN and SITVG. The ends were cut back, 1 base at V and 2 bases at J, with 11 bases in the middle. This CDR3 contains 14 residues. The CDR3 bases that were read are TGTGCCTGGAGTCCGGGGGGGGCGAACTCC. It codes for CAWSPGGANS. In full, the CDR3 is CAWSPGGANSDYTF.

A few counts support this clone. Genes and germline come from the mouse. Read sequence stops 4 residues before the CDR3 end, and the germline J gene provides the missing end. Additional DNA sequences in this sample encode the identical CDR3. This chain links TRBV17 with TRBJ2-1, with TRBD2 matching 11 bases. V trimming: 3 bases; J trimming: 1 base; junction bases outside the gene matches: 2. This CDR3 is built from 16 residues. Per the germline V gene, CDR1 is MNHDT and CDR2 is YYDKIL. CDR3 DNA, as far as it was read: TGTGCTAGCAGTAGGGGGACTGGGGGAAACTATGCT. As protein: CASSRGTGGNYA. In full, the CDR3 reads CASSRGTGGNYAEQFF. Drawing the rest from reference TRBV17 and TRBJ2-1, the complete variable domain is DTTVKQNPRYKLARVGKPVNLICSQTMNHDTMYWYQKKPNQAPKLLLFYYDKILNREADTFEKFQSSRPNNSFCSLYIGSAGLEYSAMYLCASSRGTGGNYAEQFFGPGTRLTVL.

Only a few counts were recorded for this clone. A much larger clone lies one base from this, so it may be a read error. The genes are named according to mouse. Sequencing ends 4 residues short of the CDR3 end; the germline J gene provides the rest. The same CDR3 also results from other DNA sequences found in this sample. This sequence joins TRBV2 and TRBJ2-2; D may be TRBD2 (5 bases). Trimming cost V 1 base and J 0 bases, with 6 bases left between them. The CDR3 extends over 15 amino acids. CDR1 is LGHNA and CDR2 is YSYQKL in the germline V gene. Incomplete CDR3 DNA: TGTGCCAGCAGCCAAGGGACTACAAACACCGGG. Amino acids: CASSQGTTNTG. The CDR3 in its entirety is CASSQGTTNTGQLYF.

Regarding this clone: Gene names and germline refer to mouse. The read is 4 residues too short to cover the CDR3 end, so that end is filled in from the germline J gene. The chain couples TRBV13-1 to TRBJ1-2; possibly TRBD1 for D (6 bases). V was shortened by 7 bases and J by 0 bases, with 10 bases between the two germline ends. Germline V gene lookup returns CDR1 NSHNY and CDR2 SYGAGN. This CDR3 is 13 amino acids long. The part of the CDR3 DNA that was read is TGTGCCAGCGGGACAACTTCAAACTCC. Residues: CASGTTSNS. The CDR3, in full, reads CASGTTSNSDYTF.

Note on this clone: The gene names given are mouse names. The read ends 4 residues shy of where the CDR3 ends; the end is completed using the germline J gene. This sequence joins TRBV13-2 and TRBJ2-5; 12 nucleotides match TRBD2. Germline V CDR1 and CDR2: NNHNN, SYGAGS (reference sequence). The CDR3 runs 16 residues. The J segment lost 2 bases and the V segment lost 2 bases, leaving 3 bases of the junction unmatched. Partial CDR3 DNA: TGTGCCAGCGGTGAGGGGACTGGGGGGATCCAAGAC. This codes for CASGEGTGGIQD. The whole CDR3 protein is CASGEGTGGIQDTQYF.

This clone was observed a few times. Genes and germline are mouse. The DNA ends 4 residues before the CDR3 does, and the rest of the CDR3 is filled in from the germline J gene. The gene calls are TRBV29 and TRBJ2-1, with 8 bases fitting TRBD1. The V gene end was trimmed by 11 bases and the J gene end by 5 bases; junction bases not matched to a gene: 2. Germline V lookup: CDR1 MSHET, CDR2 SYDVDS. The CDR3 totals 11 residues. CDR3 region: CAQGAHAEQFF. CDR3 DNA, as far as it was read: TGTGCTCAGGGGGCGCATGCT.

This clone was detected only a few times. Gene and germline names: mouse. Sequencing ends 4 residues short of the CDR3 end; the germline J gene provides the rest. Other DNA sequences within the sample encode an identical CDR3. The chain carries TRBV31 and TRBJ2-3, with a tentative D call TRBD1 (6 bases). The CDR3 extends over 13 amino acids. The germline V gene encodes CDR1 GKSSPN and CDR2 SITVG. V was shortened by 0 bases and J by 3 bases, with 7 bases between the two germline ends. The CDR3 here is CAWSLQGAETLYF. The covered CDR3 bases are TGTGCCTGGAGTCTGCAGGGGGCAGAA.

In this sample, this clone turned up a few times. Gene names are mouse gene names. The read ends 3 residues before the CDR3 terminus; that terminus is restored from the germline J gene. The chain uses TRBV4 and TRBJ1-6; D possibly corresponds to TRBD1 (6 bases). TRBJ1-6 is known as an ORF, though its function is uncertain. Trimming took 5 bases from V and 3 from J, leaving 11 bases between them. The CDR3 length is 15 residues. The germline CDR1 and CDR2 sequences are LGHDT and YNNKQL (reference sequence). The sequenced CDR3 bases are TGTGCCAGCAGCCTCCGGGACAACTATAATTCGCCC. Protein: CASSLRDNYNSP. The CDR3 reads in full as CASSLRDNYNSPLYF.

With respect to this clone: All gene names here are mouse names. The missing CDR3 end, 3 residues past where the read stops, is filled in from the germline J gene. The chain couples TRBV1 to TRBJ1-6; TRBD1 might be the D (5 bases). TRBJ1-6 is labeled an ORF, and its function is uncertain. Per germline, CDR1 NSQYPW and CDR2 LRSPGD (reference sequence). V lost 0 bases to trimming and J lost 4 bases, with 7 bases between them. The CDR3 length is 15 residues. The part of the CDR3 DNA that was read is TGCACCTGCAGTGCAGATTGGGGGTATAATTCGCCC. Residues: CTCSADWGYNSP. The CDR3 as a whole reads CTCSADWGYNSPLYF.

Points on this clone: The gene names given are mouse names. The read terminates 4 residues ahead of where the CDR3 ends, so the germline J gene completes it. The chain uses TRBV13-3 and TRBJ1-2; 7 nucleotides match TRBD1. The CDR3 sequence is 13 residues long. CDR1 and CDR2 (germline): NNHDY, SYVADS. The sequenced part of the CDR3 DNA is TGTGCCAGCAGTCCTCGACAGGGCACC. Amino acids: CASSPRQGT. The complete CDR3 protein is CASSPRQGTDYTF.

With respect to this clone: The gene symbols are mouse symbols. Coverage ceases 4 residues before the CDR3 finishes, and the germline J gene fills in the end. The V and J genes are TRBV29 and TRBJ2-5; D perhaps matches TRBD1 (6 bases). V was trimmed by 5 bases and J by 0 bases, leaving 9 bases between them. CDR3 length: 14 amino acids. Germline CDR1 and CDR2: MSHET and SYDVDS. CDR3: CASSGQINQDTQYF. CDR3 DNA, as far as it was read: TGTGCTAGCAGTGGACAGATTAACCAAGAC.

This clone was recorded a few times. The gene names given are mouse names. The CDR3 end falls 4 residues outside the read, so it is completed with the germline J gene. This rearrangement joins TRBV1 to TRBJ1-1, with TRBD1 identical over 10 bases. CDR3 size: 16 residues. The germline V gene has CDR1 NSQYPW and CDR2 LRSPGD (reference sequence). The CDR3: CTCSAVLGQGGGEVFF. The sequenced CDR3 bases are TGCACCTGCAGTGCAGTACTAGGACAGGGGGGGGGA. The full variable domain, completed using reference TRBV1 and TRBJ1-1, is VTLLEQNPRWRLVPRGQAVNLRCILKNSQYPWMSWYQQDLQKQLQWLFTLRSPGDKEVKSLPGADYLATRVTDTELRLQVANMSQGRTLYCTCSAVLGQGGGEVFFGKGTRLTVV.

This clone turned up a few times. Gene names refer to mouse genes. The same CDR3 arises from other DNA sequences in this sample as well. The DNA read from the CDR3 is TGTGCCAGCAGTGAGGGGGGGCGCGACTCC. It translates to CASSEGGRDS. The entire CDR3 protein is CASSEGGRDSDYTF. The rearrangement links TRBV13-3 to TRBJ1-2, with a possible D match to TRBD1 (6 bases). The read halts 4 residues ahead of the CDR3 end, with the missing end drawn from the germline J gene. Between the trimmed V and J ends, which lost 2 bases and 3 bases, there was a span of 11 bases. This CDR3 is built from 14 residues. CDR1 and CDR2 from the germline V gene are NNHDY and SYVADS.

A remark on this clone: The genes are named according to mouse. The read ends 4 residues shy of where the CDR3 ends; the end is completed using the germline J gene. This chain joins TRBV13-1 and TRBJ2-5, with 12 bases that match TRBD1. Germline V gene data show CDR1 as NSHNY and CDR2 as SYGAGN. The CDR3 is 16 residues long. Partial CDR3 DNA: TGTGCCAGCAGTGCCCGGGACAGGGGGCTGGGAGAC. It encodes CASSARDRGLGD. The full CDR3 is CASSARDRGLGDTQYF.

In the case of this clone: Gene names are the mouse ones. The sequence runs out 4 residues before the end of the CDR3; the remainder is reconstructed from the germline J gene. Other DNA variants within this sample encode the same CDR3. This chain uses TRBV13-3 with TRBJ2-1; 7 nucleotides align to TRBD1. V dropped 3 bases and J dropped 3; count of bases not matched to a gene: 3. The length of the CDR3 is 14 residues. Looked up from germline, CDR1 is NNHDY and CDR2 is SYVADS. CDR3 residues: CASSAGTVYAEQFF. The CDR3 bases that were read are TGTGCCAGCAGTGCCGGGACAGTCTATGCT.

About this clone itself: Gene names and germline match the mouse. The part of the CDR3 DNA that was read is TGTGCCTGGACCAGGGGAAGTCAAAAC. Translating it yields CAWTRGSQN. The entire CDR3 is CAWTRGSQNTLYF. This chain uses TRBV31 with TRBJ2-4; tentative D call: TRBD1 (6 bases). The CDR3 end falls 4 residues outside the read, so it is completed with the germline J gene. CDR3 length: 13 amino acids. Trimming shortened V by 4 bases and J by 0 bases, and 8 bases separated the two germline ends. Germline V lookup: CDR1 GKSSPN, CDR2 SITVG.

This clone was detected only a few times. Gene names and germline refer to mouse. The read falls 4 residues short of the CDR3 end, and the missing part is taken from the germline J gene. This sequence joins TRBV13-1 and TRBJ1-2; TRBD1 aligns across 11 bases. The junction had 3 bases not matched to a gene; V was cut back by 6 bases and J by 2 bases. The germline gives CDR1 NSHNY, CDR2 SYGAGN. This CDR3 region has 14 residues. Partial CDR3 DNA: TGTGCCAGCAAAAGGACAGGGGGCAACTCC. This codes for CASKRTGGNS. The CDR3, in full, reads CASKRTGGNSDYTF.

Notes on this clone: This may arise from a read error, as a much more abundant clone is one base away. Genes here carry mouse names. The read comes to an end 4 residues before the CDR3 does, leaving the germline J gene to fill in the end. At the DNA level, this CDR3 is encoded by other sequences in the same sample as well. The rearrangement uses TRBV5 and TRBJ1-1; tentative D call: TRBD1 (6 bases). The CDR3 extends over 13 amino acids. Germline-derived CDR1 and CDR2 are LGHNA and YNLKQL (reference sequence). The ends were cut back, 6 bases at V and 0 bases at J, with 8 bases in the middle. The CDR3 protein is CASRQGANTEVFF. Incomplete CDR3 DNA: TGTGCCAGCAGACAGGGAGCAAACACA.

This clone was observed a few times. Gene names and germline match the mouse. The DNA ends 4 residues before the CDR3 does, and the rest of the CDR3 is filled in from the germline J gene. The same CDR3 is also encoded by other DNA sequences in this sample. The chain links TRBV13-1 to TRBJ2-5; 8 bases are a match to TRBD1. The germline V gene has CDR1 NSHNY and CDR2 SYGAGN. V trimming: 3 bases; J trimming: 3 bases; junction bases outside the gene matches: 3. The CDR3 totals 14 residues. Incomplete CDR3 DNA: TGTGCCAGCAGTGTACAGGGGGGACAAGAC. Amino acid sequence: CASSVQGGQD. In full, the CDR3 is CASSVQGGQDTQYF.

In regard to this clone: The gene symbols are mouse symbols. Read coverage stops 4 residues before the CDR3 terminus; the germline J gene supplies the remainder. The rearrangement uses TRBV19 and TRBJ2-7, with 10 bases fitting TRBD2. The CDR3 consists of 14 residues. The germline CDR1 and CDR2 sequences are FNHDT and SITEND (reference sequence). The sequenced part of the CDR3 DNA is TGTGCCAGCAATCTGGGGGGGCGAGGGTAT. Its translation is CASNLGGRGY. The entire CDR3 reads CASNLGGRGYEQYF.

Only a few counts were recorded for this clone. Mouse germline and gene names are used. The read ends 4 residues shy of where the CDR3 ends; the end is completed using the germline J gene. This chain joins TRBV5 and TRBJ2-5, with D perhaps TRBD1 (6 bases). Germline-derived CDR1 and CDR2 are LGHNA and YNLKQL (reference sequence). The CDR3 has 13 residues. CDR3 bases read: TGTGCCAGCAGCCCGACAGGAGACGAC. Protein product: CASSPTGDD. The full CDR3 is CASSPTGDDTQYF.

This clone was counted many times. Genes here carry mouse names. Read coverage stops 4 residues before the CDR3 terminus; the germline J gene supplies the remainder. The V call is TRBV3, the J call TRBJ1-2; D uncertain. V was pared by 8 bases and J by 0 bases, with 4 bases between. Germline CDR1 SNHLY, CDR2 FYNGKV (reference sequence). The CDR3 length is 11 residues. The CDR3 sequence is CASPTNSDYTF. Partial CDR3 DNA: TGTGCCAGCCCCACAAACTCC.

This clone was seen only a few times. Gene and germline names: mouse. With the read ending 4 residues before the CDR3 end, the germline J gene is used to fill in that end. The rearrangement joins TRBV31 to TRBJ2-3, with TRBD2 identical over 9 bases. The CDR3 has 15 amino acids. Trimming at V came to 0 bases and at J to 1 base, leaving 2 bases not matched to a gene. Germline-derived CDR1 and CDR2 are GKSSPN and SITVG. The sequenced CDR3 bases are TGTGCCTGGAGTCTTTGGGGGGGCGGTGCAGAA. Its translation: CAWSLWGGGAE. The full CDR3 protein reads CAWSLWGGGAETLYF.

This clone was detected a few times. Genes here carry mouse names. The DNA ends 4 residues before the CDR3 does, and the rest of the CDR3 is filled in from the germline J gene. In the same sample, other DNA sequences code for this CDR3. This chain links TRBV14 with TRBJ2-5; 7 bases fit TRBD2. Germline V gene sequence: CDR1 SGHDT, CDR2 FRDEAV. This CDR3 has 14 amino acids. V shed 5 bases and J 1 base; nucleotides not matched to a gene: 4. The CDR3 bases that were read are TGTGCCAGCAGCCCCGGGACTGACCAAGAC. Protein: CASSPGTDQD. The entire CDR3 protein reads CASSPGTDQDTQYF.

Points on this clone: Any gene name here is a mouse gene name. The read finishes 4 residues shy of the CDR3 end, and the germline J gene is used to complete it. The chain is built from TRBV5 and TRBJ2-1, with TRBD2 matching 13 bases. The junction had 5 bases not matched to a gene; V was cut back by 4 bases and J by 5 bases. This CDR3 has 16 amino acids. Germline V gene sequence: CDR1 LGHNA, CDR2 YNLKQL (reference sequence). The chain's CDR3 is CASSRGGLGGDAEQFF. CDR3 DNA (partial): TGTGCCAGCAGCCGCGGGGGACTGGGGGGGGATGCT.